The next 3 T cell receptor beta chains were all read from a single sample in a study of T cell repertoires in cytomegalovirus infection. One entry per CDR3 protein results from TCRdb running MiXCR on the reads. This table holds tens of thousands of distinct CDR3 sequences, around 20% found once. No antigen has been identified for these receptors. Sequences were derived from CD8+ T cells from cultured PBMCs, sampled from culture after CMV antigen stimulation. Receptors originate from a human donor in good health (CMV status not recorded). Some clones in this sample may be carry-over from other donors' samples.

V gene TRBV7-2 combines with J gene TRBJ2-7, with 9 nucleotides matching TRBD1. Looked up from germline, CDR1 is SGHTA and CDR2 is FQGNSA. The CDR3 has 14 residues. V gave up 2 bases and J gave up 5 bases; unmatched junction bases: 4. The chain's CDR3 is CASSLRDRVNEQYF. CDR3 in DNA: TGTGCCAGCAGCTTAAGGGACAGGGTGAACGAGCAGTACTTC.

This rearrangement joins TRBV12-3 or TRBV12-4 to TRBJ2-5; D possibly corresponds to TRBD1 (6 bases). Trimming cost V 3 bases and J 4 bases, with 12 bases left between them. The CDR3 runs to 14 residues. The CDR3 protein is CASSFLPGVETQYF. In DNA, the CDR3 is TGTGCCAGCAGTTTTCTACCAGGGGTAGAGACCCAGTACTTC.

In its sample, this clonotype was seen a few times. The chain combines TRBV3-1 with TRBJ2-1, with D possibly being TRBD1 or TRBD2 (5 bases each). CDR1 and CDR2 from the germline V gene are LGHDT and YNNKEL (reference sequence). V was clipped by 0 bases and J by 6 bases, with 12 bases between them. This CDR3 is built from 15 residues. CDR3 loop: CASSQDPERGNEQFF. The DNA for the CDR3 is TGTGCCAGCAGCCAAGATCCGGAGAGGGGCAATGAGCAGTTCTTC.